This T cell receptor (beta chain) was identified in a study of blood T cell repertoires in COVID-19. Study-level background: Sites in the United States, Italy and Spain provided acute and convalescent COVID-19 samples. The analysed material was cDNA or gDNA that came from T cells, B-cell-depleted T cells, or PBMCs.

This clone was seen once. Germline CDR1 is ENHRY and CDR2 is SYGVKD. The CDR3 length is 13 residues. The germline V and J ends were trimmed by 3 bases and 4 bases, with 9 bases remaining between them. Original data processing: The authors estimated nucleated cell counts from reference gene primer amplification. The table came from immunoSEQ multiplex PCR; TCRdb's copy has only in-frame clones and leaves some out. V and J calls and clone size follow that table, whereas D and trimming were derived from the DNA. The sample has 190,000 or so clones; roughly 78% are singletons. This receptor was identified in a woman aged 80 or older with active or convalescent COVID-19. The sample consisted of peripheral blood. The genes are TRBV10-3 and TRBJ1-1; D is possibly TRBD1 (5 bases). Here the CDR3 reads CAISDGGGTEAFF. The DNA of the CDR3 is TGTGCCATCAGTGACGGGGGAGGCACTGAAGCTTTCTTT.